This record covers a single T cell receptor beta chain. Per the study methods: Amplified reference gene primers provided the basis for estimating nucleated cell counts. Here immunoSEQ multiplex PCR was the method, and the copy in TCRdb shows in-frame clones only, minus some. V and J calls and clone size come straight from that table; D and trimming were deduced from the DNA. The sample includes about 160,000 clones, about 93% of them seen just once. Germline CDR1 reads MGHRA; CDR2 reads YSYEKL. The length of the CDR3 is 14 residues. V was shortened by 0 bases and J by 3 bases, with 9 bases between the two germline ends. The data originate from a study of blood T cell repertoires in COVID-19. Study summary: Both acute and convalescent COVID-19 samples were obtained from the United States, Italy and Spain. T cells, B-cell-depleted T cells, or PBMCs supplied cDNA or gDNA.

The sequencing sample was made of peripheral blood. V and J are TRBV4-1 and TRBJ2-7; no clear D. This clonotype was obtained from a woman in her 50s with acute or convalescent COVID-19. The CDR3 here is CASSQEGTNYEQYF. CDR3 nucleotide sequence: TGCGCCAGCAGCCAAGAAGGCACTAACTACGAGCAGTACTTC.